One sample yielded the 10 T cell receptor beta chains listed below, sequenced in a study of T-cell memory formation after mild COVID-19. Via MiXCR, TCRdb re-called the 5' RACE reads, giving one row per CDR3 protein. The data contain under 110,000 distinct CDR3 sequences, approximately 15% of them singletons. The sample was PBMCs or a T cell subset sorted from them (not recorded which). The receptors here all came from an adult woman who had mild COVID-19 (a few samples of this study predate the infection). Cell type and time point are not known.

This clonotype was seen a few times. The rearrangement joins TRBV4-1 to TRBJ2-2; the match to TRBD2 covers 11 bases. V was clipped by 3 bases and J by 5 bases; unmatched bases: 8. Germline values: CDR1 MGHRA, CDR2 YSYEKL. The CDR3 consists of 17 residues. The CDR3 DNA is TGCGCCAGCAGCCAGGCCACTAGCGGGGGTTTGACCGGGGAGCTGTTTTTT. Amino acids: CASSQATSGGLTGELFF.

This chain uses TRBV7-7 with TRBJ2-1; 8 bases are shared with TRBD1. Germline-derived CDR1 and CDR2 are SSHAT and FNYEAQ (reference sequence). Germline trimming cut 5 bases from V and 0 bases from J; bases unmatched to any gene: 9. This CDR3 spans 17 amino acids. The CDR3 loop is CASSPTGDPFSYNEQFF. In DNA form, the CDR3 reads TGTGCCAGCAGCCCGACAGGGGACCCTTTCTCCTACAATGAGCAGTTCTTC.

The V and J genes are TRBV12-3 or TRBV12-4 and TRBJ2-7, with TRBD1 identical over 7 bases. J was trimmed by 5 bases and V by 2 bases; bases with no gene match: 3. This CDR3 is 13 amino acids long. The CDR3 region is CASSLNRGHEQYF. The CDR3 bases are TGTGCCAGCAGTTTAAACAGGGGCCACGAGCAGTACTTC.

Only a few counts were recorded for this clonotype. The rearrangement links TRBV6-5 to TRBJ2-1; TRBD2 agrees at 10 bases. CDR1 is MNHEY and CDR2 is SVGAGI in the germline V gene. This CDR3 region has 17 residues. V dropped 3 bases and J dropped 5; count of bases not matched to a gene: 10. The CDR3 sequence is CASSYRPSGSPNNEQFF. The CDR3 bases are TGTGCCAGCAGTTATAGGCCTAGCGGGAGCCCTAACAATGAGCAGTTCTTC.

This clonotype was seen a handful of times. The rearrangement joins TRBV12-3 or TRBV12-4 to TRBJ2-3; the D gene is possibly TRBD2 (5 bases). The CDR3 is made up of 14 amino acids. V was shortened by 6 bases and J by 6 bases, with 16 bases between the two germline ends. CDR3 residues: CASSPRAVGDTQYF. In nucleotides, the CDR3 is TGTGCCAGCAGCCCGAGGGCAGTCGGGGATACGCAGTATTTT.

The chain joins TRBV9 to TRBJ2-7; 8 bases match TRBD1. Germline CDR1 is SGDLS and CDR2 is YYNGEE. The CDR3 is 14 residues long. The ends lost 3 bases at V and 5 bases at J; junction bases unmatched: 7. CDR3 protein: CASSGRQGQHEQYF. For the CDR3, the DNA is TGTGCCAGCAGCGGACGACAGGGGCAACACGAGCAGTACTTC.

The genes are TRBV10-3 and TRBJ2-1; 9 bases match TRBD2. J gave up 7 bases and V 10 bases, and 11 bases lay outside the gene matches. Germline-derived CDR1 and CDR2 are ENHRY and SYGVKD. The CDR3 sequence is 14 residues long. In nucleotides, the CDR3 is TGTGCCACCGCCGAAGCGGGGGGTCTGAATGAGCAGTTCTTC. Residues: CATAEAGGLNEQFF.

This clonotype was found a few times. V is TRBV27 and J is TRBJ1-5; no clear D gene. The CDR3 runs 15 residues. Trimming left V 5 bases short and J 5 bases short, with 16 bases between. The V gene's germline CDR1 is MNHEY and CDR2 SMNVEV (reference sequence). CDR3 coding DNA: TGTGCCAGCAGTGGGGTGGCGGGCTTACATCAGCCCCAGCATTTT. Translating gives CASSGVAGLHQPQHF.

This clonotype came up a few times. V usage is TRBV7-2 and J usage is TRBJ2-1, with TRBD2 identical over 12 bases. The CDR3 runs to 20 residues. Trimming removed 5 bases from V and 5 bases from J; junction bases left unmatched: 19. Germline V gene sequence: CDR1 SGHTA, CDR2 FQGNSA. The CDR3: CASSRPRLAGDSRTHNEQFF. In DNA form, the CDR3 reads TGTGCCAGCAGCCGGCCCCGACTAGCGGGAGATAGTCGAACTCACAATGAGCAGTTCTTC. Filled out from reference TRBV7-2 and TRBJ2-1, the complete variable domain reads GAGVSQSPSNKVTEKGKDVELRCDPISGHTALYWYRQSLGQGLEFLIYFQGNSAPDKSGLPSDRFSAERTGGSVSTLTIQRTQQEDSAVYLCASSRPRLAGDSRTHNEQFFGPGTRLTVL.

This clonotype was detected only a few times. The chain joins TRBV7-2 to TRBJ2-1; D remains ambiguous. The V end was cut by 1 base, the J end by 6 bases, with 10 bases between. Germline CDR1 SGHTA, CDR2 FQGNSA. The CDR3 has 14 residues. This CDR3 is CASSLGVTGNEQFF. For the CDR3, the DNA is TGTGCCAGCAGCTTAGGGGTCACGGGCAATGAGCAGTTCTTC. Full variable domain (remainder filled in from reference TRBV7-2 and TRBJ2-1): GAGVSQSPSNKVTEKGKDVELRCDPISGHTALYWYRQSLGQGLEFLIYFQGNSAPDKSGLPSDRFSAERTGGSVSTLTIQRTQQEDSAVYLCASSLGVTGNEQFFGPGTRLTVL.